This is a list of T cell receptor beta chains from one sample in a study of cytomegalovirus exposure and HLA in healthy donors. Produced via immunoSEQ multiplex PCR; TCRdb's table is partial and in-frame only. In the table there are over 200,000 clones, roughly 70% of which are singletons. The specimen sequenced was PBMCs. These receptors were collected from a man aged 40-55 years in good health and CMV-seropositive. Each CDR3 is given with its conserved first and last residue. The order of the fields is V gene, J gene, CDR3 length, D gene, clone size, CDR3 protein, CDR3 DNA. D genes are given only for firm matches. Where a row states a size, it is once, few, many or the class of an expanded clone; other rows omit it.

v_gene: TRBV29-1
j_gene: TRBJ1-2
len: 12
d_gene: -
abundance: -
CDR3aa: CSAIPNRDTFTF
CDR3nt: TGCAGCGCCATTCCTAACCGGGACACCTTCACCTTC

v_gene: TRBV11-2
j_gene: TRBJ2-2
len: 15
d_gene: -
abundance: few
CDR3aa: CASSLEGQNTGELFF
CDR3nt: TGTGCCAGCAGCTTAGAAGGACAGAACACCGGGGAGCTGTTTTTT

v_gene: TRBV19
j_gene: TRBJ1-2
len: 13
d_gene: TRBD1
abundance: -
CDR3aa: CASSIRTGYGYTF
CDR3nt: TGTGCCAGTAGTATCCGGACAGGCTATGGCTACACCTTC

v_gene: TRBV6-6
j_gene: TRBJ1-2
len: 16
d_gene: TRBD1
abundance: -
CDR3aa: CASSYPGTGLIGGYTF
CDR3nt: TGTGCCAGCAGTTACCCTGGGACAGGGCTAATTGGTGGCTACACCTTC

v_gene: TRBV5-6
j_gene: TRBJ2-7
len: 15
d_gene: TRBD1
abundance: -
CDR3aa: CASSSSGTGVYEQYF
CDR3nt: TGTGCCAGCAGCTCTTCCGGGACAGGAGTTTACGAGCAGTACTTC

v_gene: TRBV2
j_gene: TRBJ2-1
len: 16
d_gene: TRBD2
abundance: -
CDR3aa: CASSDGAGGSYNEQFF
CDR3nt: TGTGCCAGCAGTGACGGGGCGGGGGGCTCCTACAATGAGCAGTTCTTC

v_gene: TRBV4-2
j_gene: TRBJ2-2
len: 16
d_gene: TRBD1
abundance: -
CDR3aa: CASSQLGQGNSGELFF
CDR3nt: TGTGCCAGCAGCCAACTAGGACAGGGGAATAGCGGGGAGCTGTTTTTT

v_gene: TRBV7-3
j_gene: TRBJ2-6
len: 16
d_gene: -
abundance: few
CDR3aa: CASSLSGSAGANVLTF
CDR3nt: TGTGCCAGCAGCTTAAGCGGGTCCGCTGGGGCCAACGTCCTGACTTTC

v_gene: TRBV5-6
j_gene: TRBJ2-3
len: 13
d_gene: -
abundance: few
CDR3aa: CASSFPGTDTQYF
CDR3nt: TGTGCCAGCAGCTTTCCAGGCACAGATACGCAGTATTTT

v_gene: TRBV2
j_gene: TRBJ2-2
len: 17
d_gene: TRBD2
abundance: -
CDR3aa: CASSEVGGERNTGELFF
CDR3nt: TGTGCCAGCAGTGAAGTGGGGGGGGAGAGAAACACCGGGGAGCTGTTTTTT

v_gene: TRBV5-6
j_gene: TRBJ2-1
len: 13
d_gene: -
abundance: -
CDR3aa: CASRTRARSEQFF
CDR3nt: TGTGCCAGCAGGACCAGGGCGCGGAGTGAGCAGTTCTTC

v_gene: TRBV18
j_gene: TRBJ1-5
len: 14
d_gene: -
abundance: -
CDR3aa: CASSPEQGNQPQHF
CDR3nt: TGTGCCAGCTCACCGGAACAGGGCAATCAGCCCCAGCATTTT

v_gene: TRBV23-1
j_gene: TRBJ2-7
len: 14
d_gene: -
abundance: -
CDR3aa: CASSLTARLHEQYF
CDR3nt: TGCGCCAGCAGTTTGACAGCCCGTCTGCACGAGCAGTACTTC

v_gene: TRBV9
j_gene: TRBJ2-7
len: 15
d_gene: TRBD1
abundance: few
CDR3aa: CASSALPGQTYEQYF
CDR3nt: TGTGCCAGCAGCGCCTTGCCGGGACAGACCTACGAGCAGTACTTC

v_gene: TRBV6-1
j_gene: TRBJ2-1
len: 14
d_gene: -
abundance: -
CDR3aa: CASSEEGASAGRFF
CDR3nt: TGTGCCAGCAGTGAAGAGGGGGCTAGCGCCGGGCGGTTCTTC

v_gene: TRBV15
j_gene: TRBJ1-2
len: 18
d_gene: -
abundance: -
CDR3aa: CATSRDIGLSGLSRGYTF
CDR3nt: TGTGCCACCAGCAGAGATATAGGACTCAGCGGCCTTAGTCGTGGCTACACCTTC

v_gene: TRBV6-5
j_gene: TRBJ2-5
len: 11
d_gene: -
abundance: once
CDR3aa: CASSQEETQYF
CDR3nt: TGTGCCAGCAGTCAAGAGGAGACCCAGTACTTC

v_gene: TRBV7-2
j_gene: TRBJ2-7
len: 16
d_gene: TRBD2
abundance: -
CDR3aa: CASSHGLAGGSYEQYF
CDR3nt: TGTGCCAGCAGCCACGGACTAGCGGGGGGTTCCTACGAGCAGTACTTC

v_gene: TRBV4-1
j_gene: TRBJ1-4
len: 14
d_gene: -
abundance: -
CDR3aa: CASSQQATNEKLFF
CDR3nt: TGCGCCAGCAGCCAACAGGCAACTAATGAAAAACTGTTTTTT

v_gene: TRBV7-9
j_gene: TRBJ1-2
len: 16
d_gene: TRBD1
abundance: -
CDR3aa: CASSLNTGQGDYGYTF
CDR3nt: TGTGCCAGCAGCTTAAATACTGGACAGGGAGACTATGGCTACACCTTC

v_gene: TRBV7-2
j_gene: TRBJ1-2
len: 15
d_gene: -
abundance: -
CDR3aa: CASSLNPRGTDGYTF
CDR3nt: TGTGCCAGCAGCTTAAACCCTCGGGGAACCGACGGCTACACCTTC

v_gene: TRBV2
j_gene: TRBJ1-5
len: 13
d_gene: -
abundance: -
CDR3aa: CASTPDRNQPQHF
CDR3nt: TGTGCCAGCACTCCCGACAGGAATCAGCCCCAGCATTTT

v_gene: TRBV27
j_gene: TRBJ1-6
len: 13
d_gene: -
abundance: -
CDR3aa: CASSLLEGSPLHF
CDR3nt: TGTGCCAGCAGTTTATTGGAGGGTTCACCCCTCCACTTT

v_gene: TRBV7-9
j_gene: TRBJ2-2
len: 18
d_gene: TRBD1
abundance: -
CDR3aa: CASSAKRQGGTNTGELFF
CDR3nt: TGTGCCAGCAGCGCCAAAAGACAAGGGGGCACGAACACCGGGGAGCTGTTTTTT